These 20 T cell receptor beta chains were all obtained from the same sample, sequenced in a study of blood T cell repertoires in COVID-19. Profiling relied on immunoSEQ multiplex PCR, and the TCRdb table lists in-frame clones only, not all of them. The sample contains about 180,000 clones, 80% to 90% of which appear only once. What was sequenced was peripheral blood. The receptors were sampled from a man aged 60 to 69 with acute or convalescent COVID-19.

This chain connects TRBV6-5 to TRBJ1-2; possible D gene TRBD1, 6 bases. Germline CDR1 MNHEY, CDR2 SVGAGI. The V and J ends lost 6 bases and 2 bases respectively, with 10 bases between them. This CDR3 is 13 amino acids long. The CDR3 nucleotides are TGTGCCAGCAGAACCGGGACAAACTATGGCTACACCTTC. It specifies CASRTGTNYGYTF.

The chain links TRBV25-1 to TRBJ2-3; a weak D match, TRBD2 (6 bases). CDR3 length: 15 amino acids. The germline gives CDR1 MGHDK, CDR2 SYGVNS. V was cut by 1 base and J by 2 bases, with 10 bases left in between. CDR3 bases: TGTGCCAGCAGTGAATTAAGGACTAACACAGATACGCAGTATTTT. Protein sequence: CASSELRTNTDTQYF.

This rearrangement joins TRBV27 to TRBJ2-5; 9 nucleotides line up with TRBD2. Germline V gene data show CDR1 as MNHEY and CDR2 as SMNVEV (reference sequence). V dropped 0 bases and J dropped 5; count of bases not matched to a gene: 7. The CDR3 consists of 16 residues. DNA for the CDR3: TGTGCCAGCAGTTTATCGGTAGCGGGAGTAATGGAGACCCAGTACTTC. Amino acid sequence: CASSLSVAGVMETQYF.

This clone was counted only a few times. The V and J genes are TRBV19 and TRBJ1-4; D remains ambiguous. The germline gives CDR1 LNHDA, CDR2 SQIVND (reference sequence). This CDR3 spans 12 amino acids. V shed 10 bases and J shed 4 bases, with 10 bases lying between them. CDR3 DNA sequence: TGTGCCACCGCTCGGGGTAATGAAAAACTGTTTTTT. Its translation is CATARGNEKLFF.

This rearrangement joins TRBV29-1 to TRBJ1-2; 7 bases agree with TRBD1. The CDR3 loop spans 14 amino acids. V shed 6 bases and J 2 bases; nucleotides not matched to a gene: 9. Germline CDR1 is SQVTM and CDR2 is ANQGSEA. The CDR3 bases are TGCAGCGTCGGATACAGGGGACGCAACTATGGCTACACCTTC. It is translated as CSVGYRGRNYGYTF.

The V and J genes are TRBV28 and TRBJ2-7; TRBD1 matches 8 bases. The CDR3 is made up of 15 amino acids. The germline gives CDR1 MDHEN, CDR2 SYDVKM. Trimming cost V 3 bases and J 0 bases; bases outside gene matches: 4. For the CDR3, the DNA is TGTGCCAGCAGTTTTGGCGGGACAGGCTCCTACGAGCAGTACTTC. Encoded protein: CASSFGGTGSYEQYF.

The rearrangement links TRBV5-1 to TRBJ2-2; 11 bases fit TRBD2. CDR3 size: 17 residues. Germline V gene data show CDR1 as SGHRS and CDR2 as YFSETQ. V gave up 4 bases and J gave up 11 bases; unmatched junction bases: 16. The CDR3 DNA reads as TGCGCCAGCAGCGCCTGGTCTAGCGGGAGGCCGCCGGTCGAGCTGTTTTTT. Encoded protein: CASSAWSSGRPPVELFF.

V and J are TRBV5-1 and TRBJ1-5; 11 positions match TRBD1. With V trimmed by 3 bases and J by 7 bases, 3 bases remained unmatched. Per the germline V gene, CDR1 is SGHRS and CDR2 is YFSETQ. This CDR3 has 14 amino acids. CDR3 sequence: CASSWTGGHQPQHF. CDR3 sequence (DNA): TGCGCCAGCAGCTGGACAGGGGGCCACCAGCCCCAGCATTTT.

V usage is TRBV10-3 and J usage is TRBJ2-1; TRBD2 aligns across 12 bases. The CDR3 is 15 amino acids. V lost 6 bases and J lost 4; bases outside the gene matches: 4. Germline CDR1 reads ENHRY; CDR2 reads SYGVKD. The CDR3 spells CAIRASGGEYNEQFF. The CDR3 region has the DNA TGTGCCATCAGGGCTAGCGGGGGGGAATACAATGAGCAGTTCTTC.

The chain uses TRBV27 and TRBJ2-3; 9 nucleotides line up with TRBD1. The germline V gene has CDR1 MNHEY and CDR2 SMNVEV (reference sequence). The CDR3 has 18 amino acids. Losses at the gene ends were 0 bases for V and 5 bases for J; bases not matched to a gene: 12. CDR3 sequence (DNA): TGTGCCAGCAGTTTATCGTCCGGGACAGGGAGTATGCTAGATACGCAGTATTTT. It translates to CASSLSSGTGSMLDTQYF.

In this sample, this clone turned up a few times. This chain links TRBV19 with TRBJ2-7; TRBD1 might be the D (5 bases). Trimming removed 10 bases at V and 1 base at J, with 20 bases between. The length of the CDR3 is 15 residues. The germline V gene encodes CDR1 LNHDA and CDR2 SQIVND (reference sequence). The CDR3 DNA reads as TGTGCCACCGCTCCCCAGGGTTTTGGTTCCTACGAGCAGTACTTC. Translation: CATAPQGFGSYEQYF.

The chain uses TRBV5-5 and TRBJ2-1, with 9 nucleotides matching TRBD1. Looked up from germline, CDR1 is SGHKS and CDR2 is YYEKEE (reference sequence). The junction had 8 bases not matched to a gene; V was cut back by 6 bases and J by 7 bases. The CDR3 covers 14 residues. The chain's CDR3 is CASTTRDRVNEQFF. In DNA form, the CDR3 reads TGTGCCAGCACGACCCGGGACAGGGTAAATGAGCAGTTCTTC.

This clone came up a few times. This chain connects TRBV28 to TRBJ1-4; D unclear. The CDR3 is 17 amino acids. Germline CDR1 is MDHEN and CDR2 is SYDVKM. V was clipped by 6 bases and J by 0 bases, with 17 bases between them. In DNA form, the CDR3 reads TGTGCCAGCAGCCAAATACAGCCAGCCGCAACTAATGAAAAACTGTTTTTT. Amino acids: CASSQIQPAATNEKLFF.

This clone was counted between two and nine times. The same CDR3 is also encoded by other DNA sequences in this sample. The chain uses TRBV2 and TRBJ1-2; D call uncertain. The CDR3 consists of 13 residues. V lost 2 bases, J lost 4 bases, and 8 bases lay in between. The germline gives CDR1 SNHLY, CDR2 FYNNEI. CDR3: CASSERQVYGYTF. For the CDR3, the DNA is TGTGCCAGCAGTGAACGGCAGGTCTATGGCTACACCTTC.

The chain recombines TRBV28 with TRBJ1-2; D unclear. V lost 7 bases, J lost 0 bases, and 15 bases lay in between. The CDR3 runs 15 residues. Germline loops: CDR1 MDHEN, CDR2 SYDVKM. The CDR3 coding sequence is TGTGCCAGCACATCCAGTCAGGTAGCTAACTATGGCTACACCTTC. As protein: CASTSSQVANYGYTF.

The V call is TRBV28, the J call TRBJ2-3; D remains unclear. The CDR3 runs to 11 residues. Trimming shortened V by 5 bases and J by 3 bases, and 3 bases separated the two germline ends. Per the germline V gene, CDR1 is MDHEN and CDR2 is SYDVKM. CDR3 nucleotides: TGTGCCAGCAGTACAACAGATACGCAGTATTTT. Residues: CASSTTDTQYF.

The CDR3 sequence: CASSQDHIGDSQYNEQFF. The CDR3 DNA reads TGTGCCAGCAGCCAAGATCATATCGGGGACAGTCAATACAATGAGCAGTTCTTC. This sequence joins TRBV14 and TRBJ2-1; the match to TRBD1 covers 7 bases. Germline lookup yields CDR1 SGHDN and CDR2 FVKESK. The CDR3 is 18 residues long. The trim removed 0 bases at V and 4 bases at J, leaving 12 bases unmatched.

This rearrangement joins TRBV7-3 to TRBJ1-2; D remains ambiguous. V gave up 8 bases and J gave up 1 base, with 11 bases separating them. The CDR3 sequence is 13 residues long. Germline V gene lookup returns CDR1 SGHTA and CDR2 FQGTGA. CDR3 coding DNA: TGTGCCAGCGCTCCCACGGTTAACTATGGCTACACCTTC. Translation gives CASAPTVNYGYTF.

The chain employs TRBV12-3 or TRBV12-4 and TRBJ2-7; tentative D call: TRBD2 (7 bases). CDR3 length: 13 amino acids. Between the trimmed V and J ends, which lost 8 bases and 7 bases, there was a span of 18 bases. The CDR3 DNA sequence: TGTGCCAGCTCCCTCGCCGGGGGGCAGGAGCAGTACTTC. This codes for CASSLAGGQEQYF.

The chain employs TRBV5-8 and TRBJ2-7; 7 bases match TRBD1. Trimming removed 4 bases from V and 2 bases from J; junction bases left unmatched: 9. CDR3 length equals 15 residues. Germline CDR1 reads SGHTS; CDR2 reads YDEGEE. The CDR3 DNA reads as TGTGCCAGCAGCCACGTTAGACAGGGCCCCTACGAGCAGTACTTC. Translated: CASSHVRQGPYEQYF.